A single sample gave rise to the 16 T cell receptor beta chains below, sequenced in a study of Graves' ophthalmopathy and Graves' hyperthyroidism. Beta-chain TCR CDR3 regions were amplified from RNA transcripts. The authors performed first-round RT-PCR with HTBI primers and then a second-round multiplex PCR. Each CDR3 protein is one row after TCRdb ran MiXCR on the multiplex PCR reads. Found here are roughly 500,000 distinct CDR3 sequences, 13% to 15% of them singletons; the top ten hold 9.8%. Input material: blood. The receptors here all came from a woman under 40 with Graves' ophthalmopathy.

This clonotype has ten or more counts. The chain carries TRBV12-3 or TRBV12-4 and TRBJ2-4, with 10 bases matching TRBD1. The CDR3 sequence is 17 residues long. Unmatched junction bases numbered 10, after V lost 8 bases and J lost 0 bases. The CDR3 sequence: CASRTGGTALAKNIQYF. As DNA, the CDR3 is TGTGCCAGCCGGACAGGGGGAACTGCATTAGCCAAAAACATTCAGTACTTC.

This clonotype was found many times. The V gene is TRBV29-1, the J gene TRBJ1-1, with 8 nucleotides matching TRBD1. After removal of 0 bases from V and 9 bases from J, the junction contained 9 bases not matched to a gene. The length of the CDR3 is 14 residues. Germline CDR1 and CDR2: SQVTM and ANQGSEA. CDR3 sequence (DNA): TGCAGCGTTGAAGATAGGGCAGGGGGCAAACAAGCTTTCTTT. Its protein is CSVEDRAGGKQAFF.

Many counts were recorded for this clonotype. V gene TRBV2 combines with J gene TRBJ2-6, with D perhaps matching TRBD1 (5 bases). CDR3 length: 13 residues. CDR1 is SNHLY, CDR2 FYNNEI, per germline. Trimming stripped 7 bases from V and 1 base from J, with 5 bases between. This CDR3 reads CASTGSGANVLTF. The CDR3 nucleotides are TGTGCCAGCACAGGGTCTGGGGCCAACGTCCTGACTTTC.

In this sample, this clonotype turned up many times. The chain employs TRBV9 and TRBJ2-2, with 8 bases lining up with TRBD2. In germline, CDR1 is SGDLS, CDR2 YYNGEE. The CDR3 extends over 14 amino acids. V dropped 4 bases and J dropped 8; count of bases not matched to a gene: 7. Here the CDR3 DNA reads TGTGCCAGCAGCCCCCGGACTAGCTTAGGGGAGCTGTTTTTT. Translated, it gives CASSPRTSLGELFF.

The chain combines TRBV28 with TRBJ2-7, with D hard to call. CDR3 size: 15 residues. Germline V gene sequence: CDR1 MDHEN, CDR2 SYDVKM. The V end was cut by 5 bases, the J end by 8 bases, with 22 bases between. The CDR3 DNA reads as TGTGCCAGCAGTCCCGCCCACAGCCCATATAACAAGCAGTACTTC. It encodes CASSPAHSPYNKQYF. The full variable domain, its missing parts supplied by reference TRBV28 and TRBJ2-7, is DVKVTQSSRYLVKRTGEKVFLECVQDMDHENMFWYRQDPGLGLRLIYFSYDVKMKEKGDIPEGYSVSREKKERFSLILESASTNQTSMYLCASSPAHSPYNKQYFGPGTRLTVT.

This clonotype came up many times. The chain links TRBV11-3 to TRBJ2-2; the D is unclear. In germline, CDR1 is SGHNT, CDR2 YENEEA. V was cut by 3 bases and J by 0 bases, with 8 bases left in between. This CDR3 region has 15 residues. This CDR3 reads CASSFNTANTGELFF. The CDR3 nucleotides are TGTGCCAGCAGCTTCAATACCGCGAACACCGGGGAGCTGTTTTTT.

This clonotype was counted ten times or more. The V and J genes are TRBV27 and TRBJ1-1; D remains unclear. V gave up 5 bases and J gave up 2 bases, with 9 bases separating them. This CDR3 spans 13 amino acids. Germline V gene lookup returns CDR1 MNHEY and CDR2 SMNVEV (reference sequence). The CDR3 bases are TGTGCCAGCAGTGCCACATCAAACACTGAAGCTTTCTTT. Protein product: CASSATSNTEAFF.

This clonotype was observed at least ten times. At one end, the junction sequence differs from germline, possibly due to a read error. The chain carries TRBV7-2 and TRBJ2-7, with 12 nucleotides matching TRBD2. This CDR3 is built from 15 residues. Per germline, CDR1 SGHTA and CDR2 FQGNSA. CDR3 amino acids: CASSLAGGSYTEQYF. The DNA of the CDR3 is TGTGCCAGCAGCCTAGCGGGAGGGTCTTATACCGAGCAGTACTTC.

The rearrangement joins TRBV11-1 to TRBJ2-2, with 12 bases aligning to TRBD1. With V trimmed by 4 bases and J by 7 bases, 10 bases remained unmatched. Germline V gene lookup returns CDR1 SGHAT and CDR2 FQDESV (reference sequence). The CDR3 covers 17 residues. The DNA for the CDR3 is TGTGCCAGCAGCTCTCCCCCGGGACAGGGGGCTGACGGGGAGCTGTTTTTT. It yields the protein CASSSPPGQGADGELFF.

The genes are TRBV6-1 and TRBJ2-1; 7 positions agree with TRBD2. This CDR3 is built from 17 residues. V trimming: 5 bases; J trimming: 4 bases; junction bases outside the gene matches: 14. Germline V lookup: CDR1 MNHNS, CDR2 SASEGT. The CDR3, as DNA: TGTGCCAGCAGTCCGCCCGGTGGGGGGGGGGGATACAATGAGCAGTTCTTC. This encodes CASSPPGGGGGYNEQFF.

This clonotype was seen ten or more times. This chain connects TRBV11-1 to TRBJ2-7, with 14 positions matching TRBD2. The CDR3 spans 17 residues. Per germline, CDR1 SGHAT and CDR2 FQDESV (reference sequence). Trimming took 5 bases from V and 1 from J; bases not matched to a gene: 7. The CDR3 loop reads CASSPGTSGGMSYEQYF. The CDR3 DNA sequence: TGTGCCAGCAGCCCCGGGACTAGCGGGGGCATGTCCTACGAGCAGTACTTC.

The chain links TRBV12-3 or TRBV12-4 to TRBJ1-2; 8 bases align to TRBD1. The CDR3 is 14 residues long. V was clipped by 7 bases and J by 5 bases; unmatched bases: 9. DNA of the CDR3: TGTGCCAGCACCTCGACAGGGGCGGCATATGGCTACACCTTC. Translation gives CASTSTGAAYGYTF.

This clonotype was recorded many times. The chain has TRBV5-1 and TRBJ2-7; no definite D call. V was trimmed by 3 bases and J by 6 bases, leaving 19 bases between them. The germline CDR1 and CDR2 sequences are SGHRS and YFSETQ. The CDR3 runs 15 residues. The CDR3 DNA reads TGCGCCAGCAGCTACCAAGTTGCTAGAGGCACCGAGCAGTACTTC. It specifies CASSYQVARGTEQYF.

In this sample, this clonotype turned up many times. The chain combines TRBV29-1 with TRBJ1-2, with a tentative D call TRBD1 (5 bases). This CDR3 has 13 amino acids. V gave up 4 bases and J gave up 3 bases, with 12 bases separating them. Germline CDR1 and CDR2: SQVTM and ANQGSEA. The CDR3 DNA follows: TGCAGCGTTGCCCCAGGGTTTGACTATGGCTACACCTTC. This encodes CSVAPGFDYGYTF.

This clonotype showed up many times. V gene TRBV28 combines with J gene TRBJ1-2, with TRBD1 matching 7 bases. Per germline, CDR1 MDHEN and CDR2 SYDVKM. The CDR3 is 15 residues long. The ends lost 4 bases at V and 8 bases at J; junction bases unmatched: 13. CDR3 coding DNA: TGTGCCAGCAGTTATTATACAGGGGACGGTTCGGGCTACACCTTC. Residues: CASSYYTGDGSGYTF.

CDR3 sequence: CASSLRPNNSPLHF. DNA of the CDR3: TGTGCCAGCAGTTTAAGGCCCAATAATTCACCCCTCCACTTT. The J gene is TRBJ1-6, the V gene TRBV28; D is unclear. Germline V lookup: CDR1 MDHEN, CDR2 SYDVKM. V lost 2 bases and J 5 bases, leaving 7 bases between the germline ends. This CDR3 contains 14 residues.